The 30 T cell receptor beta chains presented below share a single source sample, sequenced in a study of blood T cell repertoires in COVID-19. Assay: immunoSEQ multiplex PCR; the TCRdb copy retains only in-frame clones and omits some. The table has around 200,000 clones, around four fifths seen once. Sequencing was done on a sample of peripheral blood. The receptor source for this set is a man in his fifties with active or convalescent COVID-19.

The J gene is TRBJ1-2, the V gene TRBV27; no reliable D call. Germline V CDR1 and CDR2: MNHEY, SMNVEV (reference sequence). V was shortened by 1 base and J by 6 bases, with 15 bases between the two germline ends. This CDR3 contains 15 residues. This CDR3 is CASSLYGETVDGYTF. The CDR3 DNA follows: TGTGCCAGCAGTTTATATGGGGAGACCGTCGATGGCTACACCTTC.

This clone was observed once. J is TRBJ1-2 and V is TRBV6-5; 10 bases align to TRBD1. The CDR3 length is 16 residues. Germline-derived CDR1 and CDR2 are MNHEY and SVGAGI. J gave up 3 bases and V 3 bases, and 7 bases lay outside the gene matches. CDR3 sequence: CASSYGTGAGYYGYTF. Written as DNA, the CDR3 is TGTGCCAGCAGTTATGGGACAGGGGCGGGGTACTATGGCTACACCTTC.

CDR3 sequence: CASRGQGGTEAFF. CDR3 nucleotide sequence: TGTGCCAGCAGGGGACAGGGAGGGACTGAAGCTTTCTTT. The rearrangement joins TRBV6-5 to TRBJ1-1; TRBD1 matches 9 bases. The CDR3 consists of 13 residues. Germline V lookup: CDR1 MNHEY, CDR2 SVGAGI. Trimming removed 6 bases from V and 5 bases from J; junction bases left unmatched: 4.

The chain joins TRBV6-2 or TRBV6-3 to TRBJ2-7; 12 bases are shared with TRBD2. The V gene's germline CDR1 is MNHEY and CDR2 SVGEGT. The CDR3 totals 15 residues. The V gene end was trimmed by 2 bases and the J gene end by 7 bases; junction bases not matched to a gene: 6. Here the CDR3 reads CASSYPGLAGYEQYF. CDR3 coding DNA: TGTGCCAGCAGTTACCCCGGACTAGCGGGGTATGAGCAGTACTTC.

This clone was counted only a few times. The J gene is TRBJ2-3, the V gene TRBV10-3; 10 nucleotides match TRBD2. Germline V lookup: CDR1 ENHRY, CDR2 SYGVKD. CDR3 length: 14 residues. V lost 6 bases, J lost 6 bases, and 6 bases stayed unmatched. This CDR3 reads CAIRSGGARDTQYF. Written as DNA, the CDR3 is TGTGCCATCAGAAGCGGGGGGGCAAGGGATACGCAGTATTTT.

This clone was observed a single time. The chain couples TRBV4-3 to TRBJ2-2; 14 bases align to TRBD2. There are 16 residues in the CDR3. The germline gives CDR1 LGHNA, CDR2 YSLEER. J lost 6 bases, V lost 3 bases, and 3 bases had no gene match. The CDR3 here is CASSQGLAGAAGELFF. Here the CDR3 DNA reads TGCGCCAGCAGCCAGGGACTAGCGGGGGCGGCCGGGGAGCTGTTTTTT.

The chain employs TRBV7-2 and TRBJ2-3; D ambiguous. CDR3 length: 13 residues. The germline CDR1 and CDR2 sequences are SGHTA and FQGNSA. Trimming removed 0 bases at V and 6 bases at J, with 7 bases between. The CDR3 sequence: CASSLAVGDTQYF. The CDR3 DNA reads TGTGCCAGCAGCTTAGCCGTCGGGGATACGCAGTATTTT.

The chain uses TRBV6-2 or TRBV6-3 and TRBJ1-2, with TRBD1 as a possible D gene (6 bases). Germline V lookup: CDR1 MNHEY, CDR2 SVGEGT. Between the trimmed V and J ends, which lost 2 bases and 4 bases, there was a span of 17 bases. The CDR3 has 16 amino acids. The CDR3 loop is CASSYRNRDNLYGYTF. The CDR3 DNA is TGTGCCAGCAGTTACCGTAACCGGGACAATCTCTATGGCTACACCTTC.

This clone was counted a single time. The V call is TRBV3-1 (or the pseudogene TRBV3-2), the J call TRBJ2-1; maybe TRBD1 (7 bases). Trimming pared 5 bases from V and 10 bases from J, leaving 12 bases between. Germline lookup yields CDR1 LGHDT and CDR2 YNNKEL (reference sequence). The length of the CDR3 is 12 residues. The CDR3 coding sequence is TGTGCCAGCAGCTCAGGGGGGCTAGAGCAGTTCTTC. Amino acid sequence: CASSSGGLEQFF.

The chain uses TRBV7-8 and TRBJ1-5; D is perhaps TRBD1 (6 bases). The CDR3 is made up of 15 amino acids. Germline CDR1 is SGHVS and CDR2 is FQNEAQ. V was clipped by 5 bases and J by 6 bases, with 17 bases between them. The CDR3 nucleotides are TGTGCCAGCAGCCCTACGGACAGCACGGGTCAGCCCCAGCATTTT. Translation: CASSPTDSTGQPQHF.

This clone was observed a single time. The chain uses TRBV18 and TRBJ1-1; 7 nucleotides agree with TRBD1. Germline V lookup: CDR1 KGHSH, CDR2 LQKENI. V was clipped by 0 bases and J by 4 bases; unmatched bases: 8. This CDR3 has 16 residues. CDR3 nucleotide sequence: TGTGCCAGCTCACCACCCCGAGGGGGCGGTCTCACTGAAGCTTTCTTT. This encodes CASSPPRGGGLTEAFF.

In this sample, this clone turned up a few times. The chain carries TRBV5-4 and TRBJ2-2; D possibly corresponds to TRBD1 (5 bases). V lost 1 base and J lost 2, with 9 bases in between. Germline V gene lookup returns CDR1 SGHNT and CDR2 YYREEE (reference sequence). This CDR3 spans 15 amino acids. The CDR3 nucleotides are TGTGCCAGCAGCTTGCATGGGGCTAACACCGGGGAGCTGTTTTTT. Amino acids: CASSLHGANTGELFF.

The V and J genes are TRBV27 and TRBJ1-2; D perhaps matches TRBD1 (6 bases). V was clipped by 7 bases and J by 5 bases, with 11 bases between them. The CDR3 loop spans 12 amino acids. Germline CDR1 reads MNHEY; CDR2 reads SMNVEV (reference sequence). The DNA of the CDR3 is TGTGCCAGCAAGGGGGTTGGGTATGGCTACACCTTC. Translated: CASKGVGYGYTF.

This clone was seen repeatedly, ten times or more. The CDR3 DNA sequence: TGTGCCAGCAGCTTCCTGACAGGGGGAAATGAAAAACTGTTTTTT. Its translation: CASSFLTGGNEKLFF. The rearrangement uses TRBV7-9 and TRBJ1-4; the match to TRBD1 covers 9 bases. Losses at the gene ends were 3 bases for V and 5 bases for J; bases not matched to a gene: 4. The CDR3 is made up of 15 amino acids. CDR1 and CDR2 from the germline V gene are SEHNR and FQNEAQ (reference sequence). Filled out from reference TRBV7-9 and TRBJ1-4, the complete variable domain reads DTGVSQNPRHKITKRGQNVTFRCDPISEHNRLYWYRQTLGQGPEFLTYFQNEAQLEKSRLLSDRFSAERPKGSFSTLEIQRTEQGDSAMYLCASSFLTGGNEKLFFGSGTQLSVL.

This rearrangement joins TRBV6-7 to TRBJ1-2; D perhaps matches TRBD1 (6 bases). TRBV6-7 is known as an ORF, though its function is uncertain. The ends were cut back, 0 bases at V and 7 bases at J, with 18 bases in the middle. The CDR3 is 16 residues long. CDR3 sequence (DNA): TGTGCCAGCAGTTACTCAAAGCGGGGGCAGGTAAGTGGCTACACCTTC. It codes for CASSYSKRGQVSGYTF.

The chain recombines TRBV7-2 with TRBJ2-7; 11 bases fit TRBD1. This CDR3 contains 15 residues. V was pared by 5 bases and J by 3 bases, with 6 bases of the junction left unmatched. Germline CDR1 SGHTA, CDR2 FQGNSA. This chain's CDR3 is CASSLGQGAIYEQYF. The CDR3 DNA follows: TGTGCCAGCAGCCTCGGACAGGGGGCGATCTACGAGCAGTACTTC.

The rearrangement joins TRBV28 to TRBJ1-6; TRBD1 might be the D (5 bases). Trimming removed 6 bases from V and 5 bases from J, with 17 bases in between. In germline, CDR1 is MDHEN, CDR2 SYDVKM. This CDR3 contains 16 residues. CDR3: CASRDDFSGNNSPLHF. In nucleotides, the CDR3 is TGTGCCAGCAGGGACGACTTCTCAGGGAATAATTCACCCCTCCACTTT.

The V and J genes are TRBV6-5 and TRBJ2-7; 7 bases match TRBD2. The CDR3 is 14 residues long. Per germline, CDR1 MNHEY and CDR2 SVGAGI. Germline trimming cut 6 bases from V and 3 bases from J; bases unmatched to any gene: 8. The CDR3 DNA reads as TGTGCCAGCAGCGGCCAGCGGGGCGGCTACGAGCAGTACTTC. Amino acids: CASSGQRGGYEQYF.

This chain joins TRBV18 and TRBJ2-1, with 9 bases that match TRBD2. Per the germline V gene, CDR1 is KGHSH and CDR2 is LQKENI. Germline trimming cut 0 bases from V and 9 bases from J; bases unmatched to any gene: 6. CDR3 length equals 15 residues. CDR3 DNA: TGTGCCAGCTCACCACCGGGACTAGCTGTCGGTGAGCAGTTCTTC. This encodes CASSPPGLAVGEQFF.

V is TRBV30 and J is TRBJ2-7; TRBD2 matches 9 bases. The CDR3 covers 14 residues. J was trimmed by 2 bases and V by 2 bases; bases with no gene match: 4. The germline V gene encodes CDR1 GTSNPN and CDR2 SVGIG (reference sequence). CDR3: CAWSTAGGPYEQYF. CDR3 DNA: TGTGCCTGGAGTACGGCGGGAGGGCCCTACGAGCAGTACTTC.

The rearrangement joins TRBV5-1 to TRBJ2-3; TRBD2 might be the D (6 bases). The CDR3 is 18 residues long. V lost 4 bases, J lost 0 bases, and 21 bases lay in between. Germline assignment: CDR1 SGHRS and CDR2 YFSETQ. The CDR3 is CASSRPAAAGPSTDTQYF. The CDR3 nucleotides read TGCGCCAGCAGCCGACCGGCAGCTGCGGGGCCTAGCACAGATACGCAGTATTTT. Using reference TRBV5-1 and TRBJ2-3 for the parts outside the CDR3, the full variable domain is KAGVTQTPRYLIKTRGQQVTLSCSPISGHRSVSWYQQTPGQGLQFLFEYFSETQRNKGNFPGRFSGRQFSNSRSEMNVSTLELGDSALYLCASSRPAAAGPSTDTQYFGPGTRLTVL.

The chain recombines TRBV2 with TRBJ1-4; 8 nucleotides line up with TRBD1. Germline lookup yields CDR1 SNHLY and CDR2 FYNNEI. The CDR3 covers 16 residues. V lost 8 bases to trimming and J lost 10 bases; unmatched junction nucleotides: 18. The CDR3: CASGGQGSPPWGKLFF. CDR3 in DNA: TGTGCCAGCGGAGGACAGGGTAGCCCACCGTGGGGAAAACTGTTTTTT.

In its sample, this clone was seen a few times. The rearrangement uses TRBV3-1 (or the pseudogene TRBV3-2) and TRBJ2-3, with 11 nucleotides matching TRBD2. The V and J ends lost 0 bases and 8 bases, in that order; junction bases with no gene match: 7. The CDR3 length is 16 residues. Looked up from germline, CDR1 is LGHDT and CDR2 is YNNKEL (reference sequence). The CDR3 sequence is CASSQDTGTSGGTQYF. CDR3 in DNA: TGTGCCAGCAGCCAAGACACCGGGACTAGCGGTGGTACGCAGTATTTT.

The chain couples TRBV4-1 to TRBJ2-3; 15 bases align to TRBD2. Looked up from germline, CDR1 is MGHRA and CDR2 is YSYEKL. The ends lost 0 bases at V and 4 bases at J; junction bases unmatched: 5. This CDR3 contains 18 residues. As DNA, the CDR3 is TGCGCCAGCAGCCAAGAGAGGACTAGCGGGGGGGCCTCAGATACGCAGTATTTT. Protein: CASSQERTSGGASDTQYF.

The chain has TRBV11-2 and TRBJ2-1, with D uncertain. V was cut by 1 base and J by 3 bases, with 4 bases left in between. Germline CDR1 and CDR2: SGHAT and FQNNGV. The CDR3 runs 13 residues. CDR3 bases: TGTGCCAGCAGCTTAGCACACTACAATGAGCAGTTCTTC. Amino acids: CASSLAHYNEQFF.

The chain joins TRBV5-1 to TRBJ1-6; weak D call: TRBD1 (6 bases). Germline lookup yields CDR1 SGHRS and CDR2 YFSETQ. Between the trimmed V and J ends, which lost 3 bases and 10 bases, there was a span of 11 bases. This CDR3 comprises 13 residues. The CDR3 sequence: CASSSNRDSPLHF. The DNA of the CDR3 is TGCGCCAGCAGCTCCAACAGGGACTCACCCCTCCACTTT.

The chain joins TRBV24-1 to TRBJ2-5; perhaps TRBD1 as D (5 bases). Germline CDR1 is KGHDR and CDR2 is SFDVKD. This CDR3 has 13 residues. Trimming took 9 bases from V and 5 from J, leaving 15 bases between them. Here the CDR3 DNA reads TGTGCCACCCAACTTCAGGGTGCGGAGACCCAGTACTTC. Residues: CATQLQGAETQYF.

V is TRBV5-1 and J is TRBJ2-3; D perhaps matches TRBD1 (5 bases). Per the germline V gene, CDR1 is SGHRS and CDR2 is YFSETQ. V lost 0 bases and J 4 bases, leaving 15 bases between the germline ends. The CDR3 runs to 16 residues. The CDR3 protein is CASSLAAGWGADTQYF. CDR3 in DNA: TGCGCCAGCAGCTTGGCGGCAGGGTGGGGCGCAGATACGCAGTATTTT.

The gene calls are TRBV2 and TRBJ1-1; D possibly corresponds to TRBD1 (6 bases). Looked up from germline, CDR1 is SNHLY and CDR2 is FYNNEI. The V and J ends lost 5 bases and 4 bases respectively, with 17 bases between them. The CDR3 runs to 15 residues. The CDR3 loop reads CASSLDRFVGTEAFF. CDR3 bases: TGTGCCAGCAGTCTTGACAGGTTCGTGGGCACTGAAGCTTTCTTT.

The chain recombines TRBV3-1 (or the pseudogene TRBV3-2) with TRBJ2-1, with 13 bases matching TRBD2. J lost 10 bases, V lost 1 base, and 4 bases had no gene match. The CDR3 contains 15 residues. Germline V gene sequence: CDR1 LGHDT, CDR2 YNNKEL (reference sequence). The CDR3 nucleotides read TGTGCCAGCAGCCAAGGACTAGCGGGGGGCTCAGAGCAGTTCTTC. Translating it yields CASSQGLAGGSEQFF.